This section outlines one T cell receptor (beta chain) sequence together with its context. The data are from a study of blood T cell repertoires in COVID-19. Study-wide context: Italy, Spain and the United States were the sources of the convalescent and acute COVID-19 samples.

Germline loops: CDR1 MDHEN, CDR2 SYDVKM. The CDR3 is 15 residues long. Trimming took 5 bases from V and 9 from J; bases not matched to a gene: 6. In the study's own analysis: The assay estimated nucleated cells by amplifying reference gene primers. Profiling relied on immunoSEQ multiplex PCR, and the TCRdb table lists in-frame clones only, not all of them. For V, J and clone size, that table is used; D and trimming come from the DNA. The table shows 200,000 to 300,000 clones, with around 80% occurring only once. The source of this sequence is a woman between 18 and 29 years old with acute or convalescent COVID-19. The chain has TRBV28 and TRBJ2-1; TRBD2 aligns across 14 bases. Sequenced sample: peripheral blood. Written as DNA, the CDR3 is TGTGCCAGCAGTCCCGGGACTAGCGGGAGCGTTGAGCAGTTCTTC. Translated: CASSPGTSGSVEQFF.